Presented here are 28 T cell receptor beta chains from one specimen sequenced in a study of CD8+ T cells in alopecia areata. Extraction of RNA preceded its reverse transcription into cDNA, which served as the sequencing template. Sequencing was performed with immunoSEQ multiplex PCR; in TCRdb, only in-frame clones are kept and a portion is missing. This sample has about 270,000 clones, each found more than once. Cells from pooled cutaneous lymph nodes were sorted by CD4, CD8alpha, NKG2D, NKG2ACE and other markers. The sample comprised CD4+ T cells sorted from a lymph node. All receptors come from a C3H/HeJ mouse with alopecia areata. The mouse strain carries the MHC haplotype H2-k.

As regards this clone: Gene labels here are mouse ones. Coverage ceases 4 residues before the CDR3 finishes, and the germline J gene fills in the end. The V and J genes are TRBV13-1 and TRBJ1-2; 7 bases line up with TRBD1. The CDR3 is 15 residues long. Germline lookup yields CDR1 NSHNY and CDR2 SYGAGN. The ends lost 4 bases at V and 3 bases at J; junction bases unmatched: 9. Partial CDR3 DNA: TGTGCCAGCAGTCTACAGGGGAAGGGGTACTCC. It yields the protein CASSLQGKGYS. The entire CDR3 is CASSLQGKGYSDYTF.

As to this clone: Gene names refer to mouse genes. CDR3 DNA (partial): TGTGCCAGCAGTATAGTCGGCAGGGATGGCACCGGG. This translates into CASSIVGRDGTG. The whole CDR3 region reads CASSIVGRDGTGQLYF. The chain couples TRBV19 to TRBJ2-2; D perhaps matches TRBD1 (5 bases). The read ends 4 residues shy of where the CDR3 ends; the end is completed using the germline J gene. Trimming left V 0 bases short and J 4 bases short, with 13 bases between. Germline CDR1 reads FNHDT; CDR2 reads SITEND (reference sequence). The CDR3 runs 16 residues.

This clone was recorded a few times. Germline and genes here are mouse. Read data end 4 residues before the CDR3 end; the end is taken from the germline J gene. The rearrangement joins TRBV13-3 to TRBJ2-2; 7 nucleotides match TRBD1. The CDR3 has 15 residues. Trimming cost V 5 bases and J 0 bases; bases outside gene matches: 4. Germline assignment: CDR1 NNHDY and CDR2 SYVADS. The CDR3 protein is CASRSGTANTGQLYF. The covered CDR3 bases are TGTGCCAGCAGATCCGGGACAGCAAACACCGGG.

Turning to this clone: Gene names are the mouse ones. The sequence runs out 4 residues before the end of the CDR3; the remainder is reconstructed from the germline J gene. Other nucleotide sequences from this sample produce the same CDR3. The chain carries TRBV13-1 and TRBJ2-5; 10 nucleotides line up with TRBD2. Trimming took 7 bases from V and 3 from J; bases not matched to a gene: 2. Germline V gives CDR1 NSHNY, CDR2 SYGAGN. The CDR3 has 13 residues. The CDR3: CASRGLGQDTQYF. CDR3 DNA (partial): TGTGCCAGCCGGGGACTGGGGCAAGAC.

This clone was detected only a few times. Mouse germline and gene names are used. The read stops 4 residues short of the end of the CDR3; the missing end is completed from the germline J gene. The rearrangement links TRBV19 to TRBJ1-1; 8 bases agree with TRBD1. The CDR3 spans 16 residues. The germline V gene has CDR1 FNHDT and CDR2 SITEND (reference sequence). The ends lost 2 bases at V and 1 base at J; junction bases unmatched: 7. The CDR3 reads CASSMARGQGNTEVFF. The CDR3 DNA, read in part, is TGTGCCAGCAGTATGGCCAGGGGGCAGGGAAACACA.

Comments on this clone: These gene names are mouse names. The read halts 4 residues ahead of the CDR3 end, with the missing end drawn from the germline J gene. The J gene is TRBJ2-1, the V gene TRBV1; 8 bases are shared with TRBD1. Germline V gene sequence: CDR1 NSQYPW, CDR2 LRSPGD (reference sequence). Losses at the gene ends were 5 bases for V and 1 base for J; bases not matched to a gene: 4. The CDR3 extends over 15 amino acids. Incomplete CDR3 DNA: TGCACCTGCAGTCCCCGGGACAGGAACTATGCT. It encodes CTCSPRDRNYA. The CDR3 as a whole reads CTCSPRDRNYAEQFF.

This clone was seen only a few times. Gene and germline names: mouse. Partial CDR3 DNA: TGTGCCAGCAGTCGACAGGGGGGGCACACA. This translates into CASSRQGGHT. The whole CDR3 reads CASSRQGGHTEVFF. This chain joins TRBV19 and TRBJ1-1, with TRBD1 matching 9 bases. The CDR3 end lies 4 residues beyond the end of the read and is filled in from the germline J gene. In germline, CDR1 is FNHDT, CDR2 SITEND (reference sequence). With 4 bases clipped from V and 3 bases from J, the junction kept 4 bases outside the gene matches. The CDR3 is 14 residues long.

This clone showed up just a few times. The gene names here belong to mouse. The read comes to an end 3 residues before the CDR3 does, leaving the germline J gene to fill in the end. This sequence joins TRBV31 and TRBJ1-6; tentatively, D is TRBD1 (6 bases). TRBJ1-6 is an ORF, and what it does is uncertain. The CDR3 loop spans 15 amino acids. From germline, CDR1 is GKSSPN and CDR2 SITVG. With 0 bases removed from V and 5 bases from J, the gap between germline ends came to 11 bases. The CDR3: CAWSLRPGDNSPLYF. CDR3 DNA (partial): TGTGCCTGGAGTCTACGGCCAGGGGATAATTCGCCC.

As regards this clone: Gene names refer to mouse genes. Coverage ceases 4 residues before the CDR3 finishes, and the germline J gene fills in the end. The chain joins TRBV5 to TRBJ2-1; 9 bases align to TRBD1. The trim removed 2 bases at V and 5 bases at J, leaving 7 bases unmatched. The length of the CDR3 is 16 residues. In germline, CDR1 is LGHNA, CDR2 YNLKQL (reference sequence). The CDR3 is CASSQPRRTGDAEQFF. The sequenced part of the CDR3 DNA is TGTGCCAGCAGCCAACCAAGGAGGACAGGGGATGCT.

Points on this clone: Gene names and germline match the mouse. The read finishes 3 residues shy of the CDR3 end, and the germline J gene is used to complete it. This chain connects TRBV19 to TRBJ1-6; perhaps TRBD1 as D (5 bases). TRBJ1-6 is annotated as an ORF whose role is uncertain. Germline V gives CDR1 FNHDT, CDR2 SITEND (reference sequence). The V end lost 2 bases, the J end lost 9 bases, and 9 bases lay between the germline ends. CDR3 length: 13 amino acids. CDR3 amino acids: CASSIGGGSPLYF. Partial CDR3 DNA: TGTGCCAGCAGTATTGGGGGAGGTTCGCCC.

Notes on this clone: Gene names follow the mouse nomenclature. The read comes to an end 4 residues before the CDR3 does, leaving the germline J gene to fill in the end. The genes are TRBV17 and TRBJ2-7; 11 positions agree with TRBD2. This CDR3 spans 15 amino acids. CDR1 and CDR2 (germline): MNHDT, YYDKIL. The CDR3 sequence: CASSRDPTGGDEQYF. CDR3 DNA, as far as it was read: TGTGCTAGCAGTAGAGATCCGACTGGGGGGGAT.

This clone was seen a handful of times. Germline and genes: mouse. The read stops 4 residues short of the end of the CDR3; the missing end is completed from the germline J gene. The sample has other DNA sequences that encode this CDR3 too. The chain carries TRBV17 and TRBJ2-5; D is unclear. There are 14 residues in the CDR3. Germline V gene data show CDR1 as MNHDT and CDR2 as YYDKIL. Trimming cost V 2 bases and J 0 bases, with 6 bases left between them. The CDR3 protein is CASSRNSNQDTQYF. The sequenced CDR3 bases are TGTGCTAGCAGTAGAAACTCTAACCAAGAC.

This clone was seen a handful of times. Gene names follow the mouse nomenclature. The sequence runs out 4 residues before the end of the CDR3; the remainder is reconstructed from the germline J gene. In the same sample, other DNA sequences code for this CDR3. This sequence joins TRBV1 and TRBJ2-1; 7 bases are a match to TRBD1. V lost 0 bases and J lost 4; bases outside the gene matches: 3. Germline V CDR1 and CDR2: NSQYPW, LRSPGD (reference sequence). The CDR3 is 15 residues long. The CDR3 is CTCSADRDRYAEQFF. The covered CDR3 bases are TGCACCTGCAGTGCAGACCGGGACAGATATGCT.

This clone came up a few times. Gene names and germline match the mouse. The read stops 4 residues short of the end of the CDR3; the missing end is completed from the germline J gene. The V gene is TRBV13-2, the J gene TRBJ1-2; a possible D gene is TRBD1 (5 bases). Germline CDR1 and CDR2: NNHNN and SYGAGS (reference sequence). The CDR3 extends over 15 amino acids. Trimming stripped 0 bases from V and 4 bases from J, with 13 bases between. CDR3 DNA, as far as it was read: TGTGCCAGCGGTGATGCGGGCAGGGAAGGCTCC. It specifies CASGDAGREGS. The full CDR3 protein reads CASGDAGREGSDYTF.

A note on this clone: Gene names refer to mouse genes. From the germline J gene comes the end of the CDR3, since the read stops 4 residues before it. V and J are TRBV13-1 and TRBJ2-7, with D maybe TRBD1 (5 bases). CDR3 length equals 13 residues. Looked up from germline, CDR1 is NSHNY and CDR2 is SYGAGN. CDR3 region: CASSDSRENEQYF. Incomplete CDR3 DNA: TGTGCCAGCAGTGATTCCAGGGAGAAT.

This clone was seen more than once but under ten times. Gene names are the mouse ones. Read data end 4 residues before the CDR3 end; the end is taken from the germline J gene. V usage is TRBV31 and J usage is TRBJ2-4; no clear D. CDR3 size: 11 residues. The V gene lost 7 bases and the J gene lost 0 bases, with 5 bases spanning the gap. Per the germline V gene, CDR1 is GKSSPN and CDR2 is SITVG. This CDR3 is CASNSQNTLYF. The sequenced part of the CDR3 DNA is TGTGCCTCTAATAGTCAAAAC.

This clone came up a few times. These gene names are mouse names. The CDR3 loop is CASSRRGSNSDYTF. The sequenced CDR3 bases are TGTGCTAGCAGTAGAAGGGGGTCAAACTCC. J is TRBJ1-2 and V is TRBV17; D is possibly TRBD1 (6 bases). Read sequence stops 4 residues before the CDR3 end, and the germline J gene provides the missing end. This CDR3 is built from 14 residues. V lost 2 bases to trimming and J lost 0 bases, with 7 bases between them. CDR1 is MNHDT, CDR2 YYDKIL, per germline. The full variable domain, rest sourced from reference TRBV17 and TRBJ1-2, is DTTVKQNPRYKLARVGKPVNLICSQTMNHDTMYWYQKKPNQAPKLLLFYYDKILNREADTFEKFQSSRPNNSFCSLYIGSAGLEYSAMYLCASSRRGSNSDYTFGSGTRLLVI.

The sample holds a few counts of this clone. The gene names given are mouse names. The read gets to within 4 residues of the CDR3 end, and the germline J gene fills in the rest. Additional DNA sequences in this sample encode the identical CDR3. The V call is TRBV13-1, the J call TRBJ2-1; TRBD2 matches at 7 bases. Trimming cost V 0 bases and J 1 base; bases outside gene matches: 4. Germline V lookup: CDR1 NSHNY, CDR2 SYGAGN. This CDR3 region has 16 residues. The CDR3 spells CASSDAAWGNYAEQFF. Partial CDR3 DNA: TGTGCCAGCAGTGATGCAGCCTGGGGGAACTATGCT.

Only a few counts were recorded for this clone. The listed genes are named as in mouse. The sequenced fragment ends 4 residues before the CDR3 boundary, so the rest is inferred from the germline J gene. This chain uses TRBV1 with TRBJ2-1; weak D call: TRBD1 (6 bases). CDR1 is NSQYPW and CDR2 is LRSPGD in the germline V gene (reference sequence). Trimming removed 4 bases at V and 6 bases at J, with 7 bases between. This CDR3 has 12 amino acids. Partial CDR3 DNA: TGCACCTGCAGTGGGGACATTGCT. It specifies CTCSGDIA. The whole CDR3 reads CTCSGDIAEQFF.

This clone was counted only a few times. The genes are named according to mouse. The read stops 4 residues short of the end of the CDR3; the missing end is completed from the germline J gene. This chain uses TRBV13-1 with TRBJ1-2; D gene ambiguous. With 6 bases removed from V and 0 bases from J, the gap between germline ends came to 9 bases. The length of the CDR3 is 13 residues. Per germline, CDR1 NSHNY and CDR2 SYGAGN. The DNA read from the CDR3 is TGTGCCAGCACCCGACAAGCAAACTCC. It translates to CASTRQANS. The entire CDR3 is CASTRQANSDYTF.

This clone occurred a few times. The gene names given are mouse names. CDR3 amino acids: CASSGLGTNNYAEQFF. CDR3 DNA (partial): TGTGCCAGCAGTGGACTGGGGACCAATAACTATGCT. The V call is TRBV13-1, the J call TRBJ2-1; 8 bases fit TRBD2. The DNA ends 4 residues before the CDR3 does, and the rest of the CDR3 is filled in from the germline J gene. Germline-derived CDR1 and CDR2 are NSHNY and SYGAGN. The CDR3 spans 16 residues. The J segment lost 0 bases and the V segment lost 3 bases, leaving 5 bases of the junction unmatched.

To note about this clone: A far larger clone is a single base away, which makes a read error likely. Gene names and germline match the mouse. Read coverage stops 4 residues before the CDR3 terminus; the germline J gene supplies the remainder. The rearrangement joins TRBV13-3 to TRBJ1-1; 9 bases are shared with TRBD1. The germline V gene has CDR1 NNHDY and CDR2 SYVADS. The CDR3 totals 14 residues. J gave up 0 bases and V 3 bases, and 0 bases lay outside the gene matches. The CDR3 here is CASSGTGANTEVFF. The CDR3 DNA, read in part, is TGTGCCAGCAGTGGGACAGGGGCAAACACA.

A remark on this clone: Gene names follow the mouse nomenclature. The read ends 3 residues shy of where the CDR3 ends; the end is completed using the germline J gene. V and J are TRBV1 and TRBJ1-6; weak D call: TRBD1 (5 bases). TRBJ1-6 is an open reading frame, and its role is uncertain. The CDR3 consists of 16 residues. With 1 base removed from V and 0 bases from J, the gap between germline ends came to 7 bases. Germline loops: CDR1 NSQYPW, CDR2 LRSPGD (reference sequence). The CDR3 DNA, read in part, is TGCACCTGCAGTGCAGGAGGGGTTTCCTATAATTCGCCC. It codes for CTCSAGGVSYNSP. The full CDR3 reads CTCSAGGVSYNSPLYF.

A note on this clone: Mouse gene names apply. The read comes to an end 4 residues before the CDR3 does, leaving the germline J gene to fill in the end. The chain employs TRBV31 and TRBJ2-1; 8 bases match TRBD1. This CDR3 comprises 14 residues. Germline V gene lookup returns CDR1 GKSSPN and CDR2 SITVG. The J segment lost 6 bases and the V segment lost 1 base, leaving 5 bases of the junction unmatched. The CDR3 is CAWSPRGRGAEQFF. CDR3 bases read: TGTGCCTGGAGTCCCAGGGGGCGCGGTGCT.

Regarding this clone: The genes are named according to mouse. The read stops 4 residues short of the end of the CDR3; the missing end is completed from the germline J gene. The genes are TRBV13-3 and TRBJ2-1; D perhaps matches TRBD1 (5 bases). The CDR3 has 15 residues. The V gene lost 0 bases and the J gene lost 0 bases, with 7 bases spanning the gap. Germline values: CDR1 NNHDY, CDR2 SYVADS. CDR3 sequence: CASSDAGFNYAEQFF. The sequenced part of the CDR3 DNA is TGTGCCAGCAGTGATGCAGGGTTTAACTATGCT.

This clone has a handful of counts. Gene names and germline match the mouse. This CDR3 is CASSEWNTLYF. The part of the CDR3 DNA that was read is TGTGCCAGCAGTGAGTGGAAC. The chain uses TRBV13-1 and TRBJ2-4, with D hard to call. The read comes to an end 4 residues before the CDR3 does, leaving the germline J gene to fill in the end. This CDR3 is 11 amino acids long. Germline CDR1 and CDR2: NSHNY and SYGAGN.

Turning to this clone: The listed genes are named as in mouse. The CDR3 is CASRRLGGRGSETLYF. Partial CDR3 DNA: TGTGCCAGCAGGCGACTGGGGGGGCGCGGGTCAGAA. The chain is built from TRBV5 and TRBJ2-3; 12 positions match TRBD2. The read falls 4 residues short of the CDR3 end, and the missing part is taken from the germline J gene. V gave up 6 bases and J gave up 4 bases; unmatched junction bases: 8. In germline, CDR1 is LGHNA, CDR2 YNLKQL (reference sequence). The CDR3 extends over 16 amino acids.

About this clone itself: Gene names are the mouse ones. The read stops 4 residues short of the end of the CDR3; the missing end is completed from the germline J gene. This sample also contains other DNA sequences that code for the same CDR3. The J gene is TRBJ2-1, the V gene TRBV13-1; 11 nucleotides agree with TRBD2. CDR3 size: 14 residues. J lost 3 bases, V lost 6 bases, and 2 bases had no gene match. Germline V lookup: CDR1 NSHNY, CDR2 SYGAGN. The CDR3 DNA, read in part, is TGTGCCAGCACCGGGACTGGGGGCTATGCT. The encoded protein is CASTGTGGYA. Given in full, the CDR3 is CASTGTGGYAEQFF.